A single sample gave rise to the 26 T cell receptor beta chains below, sequenced in a study of T cell repertoires in cytomegalovirus infection. TCRdb redid the calling of the reads with MiXCR, one entry per CDR3 protein. The sample shows around 450,000 distinct CDR3 sequences, approximately 33% of them seen only once. The sample consisted of PBMCs. These receptors all come from a human donor in good health (CMV status not recorded). Some clones in this sample may be carry-over from other donors' samples.

This clonotype was recorded a few times. The CDR3 DNA reads TGTGCCAGCAGCCGACAGGGGGCGCTGAACGGGGAGCTGTTTTTT. The encoded protein is CASSRQGALNGELFF. This chain uses TRBV14 with TRBJ2-2, with 10 nucleotides matching TRBD1. Germline V CDR1 and CDR2: SGHDN, FVKESK. This CDR3 comprises 15 residues. The junction had 6 bases not matched to a gene; V was cut back by 4 bases and J by 7 bases.

This clonotype turned up a few times. This chain connects TRBV6-1 to TRBJ1-6; no reliable D call. CDR1 and CDR2 from the germline V gene are MNHNS and SASEGT. The CDR3 contains 19 residues. Trimming shortened V by 4 bases and J by 0 bases, and 19 bases separated the two germline ends. The CDR3 here is CASSAPPGGKSSYNSPLHF. As DNA, the CDR3 is TGTGCCAGCAGTGCCCCTCCCGGTGGAAAGAGCTCCTATAATTCACCCCTCCACTTT.

This clonotype was found a few times. The chain employs TRBV19 and TRBJ1-2; D might be TRBD1 (5 bases). The CDR3 is 14 amino acids. Trimming shortened V by 3 bases and J by 5 bases, and 13 bases separated the two germline ends. Germline values: CDR1 LNHDA, CDR2 SQIVND (reference sequence). The CDR3 loop is CASSISGPKYGYTF. The CDR3 DNA reads TGTGCCAGTAGTATCTCGGGACCGAAGTATGGCTACACCTTC.

On this clonotype itself: A read error may explain this, as a much larger clone is one base away. This rearrangement joins TRBV10-3 to TRBJ1-1; possibly TRBD1 for D (5 bases). The CDR3 runs 13 residues. Per the germline V gene, CDR1 is ENHRY and CDR2 is SYGVKD. The CDR3 spells CAISDRESTEDFF. The DNA of the CDR3 is TGTGCCATCAGTGACAGGGAAAGCACTGAAGATTTCTTT.

This clonotype was recorded a few times. The V call is TRBV27, the J call TRBJ2-5; TRBD1 might be the D (8 bases). CDR1 and CDR2 from the germline V gene are MNHEY and SMNVEV (reference sequence). Between the trimmed V and J ends, which lost 6 bases and 4 bases, there was a span of 21 bases. The CDR3 length is 16 residues. The CDR3 loop is CASSPYPTGGAETQYF. Written as DNA, the CDR3 is TGTGCCAGCAGCCCGTACCCCACAGGGGGGGCAGAGACCCAGTACTTC.

This clonotype was found a few times. V gene TRBV6-2 or TRBV6-3 combines with J gene TRBJ1-2; possibly TRBD1 for D (6 bases). The CDR3 consists of 16 residues. CDR1 and CDR2 (germline): MNHEY, SVGEGT. Trimming took off 0 bases at V and 4 bases at J, with 15 bases between the two ends. CDR3 region: CASSYSEGGLVYGYTF. The CDR3 nucleotides are TGTGCCAGCAGTTACTCGGAAGGGGGGCTCGTCTATGGCTACACCTTC.

This clonotype came up a few times. CDR3 amino acids: CASSRDRVAGYEQYF. In DNA, the CDR3 is TGTGCCAGCAGCCGGGACAGGGTAGCCGGTTACGAGCAGTACTTC. The V and J genes are TRBV3-1 and TRBJ2-7; 9 nucleotides line up with TRBD1. The CDR3 loop spans 15 amino acids. Germline V gives CDR1 LGHDT, CDR2 YNNKEL (reference sequence). V shed 4 bases and J 4 bases; nucleotides not matched to a gene: 8.

The gene calls are TRBV20-1 and TRBJ2-5; TRBD2 matches at 13 bases. The CDR3 covers 16 residues. With V trimmed by 6 bases and J by 4 bases, 11 bases remained unmatched. CDR1 DFQATT and CDR2 SNEGSKA come from the germline V gene (reference sequence). CDR3 amino acids: CSATLAGGPRGETQYF. DNA of the CDR3: TGCAGTGCAACACTAGCGGGGGGGCCGCGTGGAGAGACCCAGTACTTC.

The chain links TRBV3-1 to TRBJ2-1; maybe TRBD2 (7 bases). This CDR3 comprises 16 residues. The V gene's germline CDR1 is LGHDT and CDR2 YNNKEL (reference sequence). The V and J ends lost 1 base and 7 bases respectively, with 17 bases between them. The CDR3, as DNA: TGTGCCAGCAGCCAAGGGGGGCGGGGGACATGGAATGAGCAGTTCTTC. This encodes CASSQGGRGTWNEQFF.

J is TRBJ2-1 and V is TRBV19, with 8 nucleotides matching TRBD2. Germline trimming cut 1 base from V and 4 bases from J; bases unmatched to any gene: 6. Germline loops: CDR1 LNHDA, CDR2 SQIVND (reference sequence). The CDR3 is made up of 16 amino acids. CDR3 nucleotides: TGTGCCAGTAGTATAGTCGGCGGGGGGCTATACAATGAGCAGTTCTTC. Its translation: CASSIVGGGLYNEQFF.

This clonotype was found once. The chain employs TRBV2 and TRBJ1-2; unclear D gene. The CDR3 runs to 17 residues. The V gene lost 3 bases and the J gene lost 2 bases, with 19 bases spanning the gap. CDR1 and CDR2 from the germline V gene are SNHLY and FYNNEI. The DNA of the CDR3 is TGTGCCAGCAGTGATGGCGAACTCCACGATCCAAACTATGGCTACACCTTC. Amino acids: CASSDGELHDPNYGYTF.

The chain combines TRBV5-4 with TRBJ2-5; 9 nucleotides align to TRBD2. V trimming: 1 base; J trimming: 4 bases; junction bases outside the gene matches: 5. The CDR3 contains 15 residues. Germline V lookup: CDR1 SGHNT, CDR2 YYREEE (reference sequence). CDR3 sequence: CASSLPSGAVETQYF. The CDR3 nucleotides are TGTGCCAGCAGCTTGCCTAGCGGGGCGGTAGAGACCCAGTACTTC.

As DNA, the CDR3 is TGTGCCAGCAGAGAGACCGGGACACGGGCCGGCGATGGCTACACCTTC. Protein: CASRETGTRAGDGYTF. This rearrangement joins TRBV2 to TRBJ1-2; maybe TRBD1 (6 bases). V was cut by 6 bases and J by 6 bases, with 23 bases left in between. CDR3 size: 16 residues. The V gene's germline CDR1 is SNHLY and CDR2 FYNNEI.

The CDR3 here is CASSLGWGKIEQYF. CDR3 coding DNA: TGTGCCAGCAGTTTAGGCTGGGGTAAAATCGAGCAGTACTTC. The chain recombines TRBV27 with TRBJ2-7; D remains ambiguous. The CDR3 has 14 amino acids. Germline CDR1 and CDR2: MNHEY and SMNVEV (reference sequence). V was cut by 2 bases and J by 6 bases, with 14 bases left in between.

The J gene is TRBJ1-5, the V gene TRBV4-1; D is unresolved. Between the trimmed V and J ends, which lost 0 bases and 15 bases, there was a span of 18 bases. From germline, CDR1 is MGHRA and CDR2 YSYEKL. CDR3 length equals 14 residues. The CDR3 reads CASSQDPPDGPSHF. The DNA of the CDR3 is TGCGCCAGCAGCCAAGATCCGCCCGATGGGCCTTCGCATTTT.

V gene TRBV6-8 combines with J gene TRBJ1-1; D is unclear. There are 14 residues in the CDR3. The V and J ends lost 7 bases and 0 bases respectively, with 12 bases between them. Germline loops: CDR1 MNHGY, CDR2 SAAAGT. As DNA, the CDR3 is TGTGCCAGCACCGAGACATCCATGAACACTGAAGCTTTCTTT. It encodes CASTETSMNTEAFF.

This clonotype was seen once. Being one base from a much bigger clone, this may be a read error. The CDR3 region is CAGSSAAVRTEAFF. The CDR3 DNA is TGTGCCGGCAGCTCGGCGGCCGTCCGCACTGAAGCTTTCTTT. V is TRBV7-2 and J is TRBJ1-1; D not certain. This CDR3 spans 14 amino acids. Per the germline V gene, CDR1 is SGHTA and CDR2 is FQGNSA.

The rearrangement uses TRBV5-5 and TRBJ2-3, with D unclear. The CDR3 length is 13 residues. The germline V gene has CDR1 SGHKS and CDR2 YYEKEE (reference sequence). V lost 5 bases and J lost 0, with 7 bases in between. The CDR3: CASRLYSTDTQYF. The CDR3 nucleotides read TGTGCCAGCAGATTGTACAGCACAGATACGCAGTATTTT. Full variable domain (outside the CDR3, taken from reference TRBV5-5 and TRBJ2-3): DAGVTQSPTHLIKTRGQQVTLRCSPISGHKSVSWYQQVLGQGPQFIFQYYEKEERGRGNFPDRFSARQFPNYSSELNVNALLLGDSALYLCASRLYSTDTQYFGPGTRLTVL.

The chain couples TRBV24-1 to TRBJ1-5; TRBD1 matches 9 bases. CDR1 is KGHDR, CDR2 SFDVKD, per germline. CDR3 length: 15 amino acids. After removal of 3 bases from V and 3 bases from J, the junction contained 2 bases not matched to a gene. CDR3 DNA sequence: TGTGCCACCAGTGATGGGGACAGGGTCAATCAGCCCCAGCATTTT. It encodes CATSDGDRVNQPQHF.

Here the CDR3 DNA reads TGCAGTGCTAGAGGGATAGGGAGAACATATAGCAATCAGCCCCAGCATTTT. The encoded protein is CSARGIGRTYSNQPQHF. The V gene is TRBV20-1, the J gene TRBJ1-5; D is ambiguous. Trimming stripped 1 base from V and 0 bases from J, with 16 bases between. The CDR3 extends over 17 amino acids. Germline assignment: CDR1 DFQATT and CDR2 SNEGSKA (reference sequence).

This clonotype was counted at least ten times. The chain combines TRBV2 with TRBJ1-2; TRBD1 might be the D (5 bases). The V end was cut by 2 bases, the J end by 12 bases, with 13 bases between. Germline CDR1 is SNHLY and CDR2 is FYNNEI. The CDR3 consists of 12 residues. In DNA, the CDR3 is TGTGCCAGCAGTGAATTCGGCAAAGGGGACACCTTC. Translated: CASSEFGKGDTF. The full variable domain, its missing parts supplied by reference TRBV2 and TRBJ1-2, is EPEVTQTPSHQVTQMGQEVILRCVPISNHLYFYWYRQILGQKVEFLVSFYNNEISEKSEIFDDQFSVERPDGSNFTLKIRSTKLEDSAMYFCASSEFGKGDTFGSGTRLTVV.

This sequence joins TRBV14 and TRBJ2-7; 10 positions agree with TRBD1. V lost 8 bases, J lost 7 bases, and 11 bases stayed unmatched. The germline gives CDR1 SGHDN, CDR2 FVKESK. CDR3 size: 14 residues. CDR3 region: CASGTGTGAGEQYF. The DNA for the CDR3 is TGTGCCAGCGGGACCGGGACAGGGGCGGGGGAGCAGTACTTC.

This clonotype was seen ten or more times. The V gene is TRBV7-2, the J gene TRBJ1-1; possible D gene TRBD1, 6 bases. Per germline, CDR1 SGHTA and CDR2 FQGNSA. V was pared by 0 bases and J by 1 base, with 12 bases between. The CDR3 sequence is 16 residues long. CDR3 protein: CASSLAPGGRNTEAFF. DNA of the CDR3: TGTGCCAGCAGCTTAGCCCCCGGGGGGCGGAACACTGAAGCTTTCTTT.

This clonotype was recorded a few times. The genes are TRBV19 and TRBJ1-4, with TRBD1 matching 7 bases. The germline gives CDR1 LNHDA, CDR2 SQIVND (reference sequence). This CDR3 is built from 15 residues. V lost 6 bases, J lost 3 bases, and 7 bases stayed unmatched. CDR3 loop: CASSRRDSSNEKLFF. For the CDR3, the DNA is TGTGCCAGTAGCCGGCGGGACAGCTCTAATGAAAAACTGTTTTTT. Looking up the rest from reference TRBV19 and TRBJ1-4 gives the full variable domain: DGGITQSPKYLFRKEGQNVTLSCEQNLNHDAMYWYRQDPGQGLRLIYYSQIVNDFQKGDIAEGYSVSREKKESFPLTVTSAQKNPTAFYLCASSRRDSSNEKLFFGSGTQLSVL.

This clonotype was detected ten times or more. The rearrangement links TRBV11-2 to TRBJ1-3; D remains unclear. The CDR3 has 16 residues. Germline V gene lookup returns CDR1 SGHAT and CDR2 FQNNGV. Trimming pared 4 bases from V and 5 bases from J, leaving 18 bases between. In nucleotides, the CDR3 is TGTGCCAGCAGCTCCCCACGAAAGTTGGGCAGAAACACCATATATTTT. Translating gives CASSSPRKLGRNTIYF.

V and J are TRBV7-4 and TRBJ2-7; D is unclear. Trimming stripped 3 bases from V and 7 bases from J, with 7 bases between. There are 11 residues in the CDR3. Germline assignment: CDR1 SGHVT and CDR2 SQSDAQ. The CDR3 region is CASSFGWEQYF. The CDR3 DNA is TGTGCCAGCAGCTTCGGGTGGGAGCAGTACTTC.